This TCR beta chain came from a study of T cell responses to AZD1222 COVID-19 vaccine. Method: immunoSEQ multiplex PCR; TCRdb's copy keeps in-frame clones and lacks some. Of under 70,000 clones in the sample, more than 80% were seen once. This clone was observed a single time. The material sequenced was peripheral blood, taken 28 days after the second AZD1222 dose. This sequence originates from an adult who received the AZD1222 COVID-19 vaccine.

CDR3 loop: CASRQGGRETQYF. The CDR3 nucleotides are TGTGCCAGTCGCCAGGGGGGCCGAGAGACCCAGTACTTC. The rearrangement links TRBV19 to TRBJ2-5; TRBD1 might be the D (7 bases). V lost 8 bases, J lost 4 bases, and 14 bases lay in between. From germline, CDR1 is LNHDA and CDR2 SQIVND (reference sequence). This CDR3 region has 13 residues.